This T cell receptor beta chain was observed in a study of blood T cell repertoires in COVID-19. Study-wide background: Donors in the United States, Italy and Spain gave samples during acute or convalescent COVID-19.

TCRdb's copy holds only in-frame clones and misses some; the assay was immunoSEQ multiplex PCR. Of about 180,000 clones listed, around 82% are singletons. The CDR3 has 12 residues. V was cut by 5 bases and J by 9 bases, with 11 bases left in between. CDR1 is KGHDR and CDR2 is SFDVKD in the germline V gene. The chain has TRBV24-1 and TRBJ2-3; D gene uncertain. The specimen was peripheral blood. The TCR originated in a man older than 75 with COVID-19, enrolled during active disease. The DNA for the CDR3 is TGTGCCACCAGTGCCCTTTCTGGCACGCAGTATTTT. Its protein is CATSALSGTQYF.